Following are 7 T cell receptor beta chains from one sample sequenced in a study of T cell repertoires in cytomegalovirus infection. Their antigens are not known. Each CDR3 protein gets one entry after TCRdb re-called the reads with MiXCR. The table has 110,000 or so distinct CDR3 sequences, under 35% seen once; the top ten hold 35% to 50%. The sample consisted of CD8+ T cells from cultured PBMCs, taken from culture after CMV antigen stimulation. Receptors were obtained from a human donor in good health (CMV status not recorded). Some clones in this sample may be carry-over from other donors' samples.

The genes are TRBV2 and TRBJ2-3, with D unclear. Germline CDR1 reads SNHLY; CDR2 reads FYNNEI. CDR3 size: 15 residues. Trimming stripped 1 base from V and 1 base from J, with 9 bases between. CDR3 coding DNA: TGTGCCAGCAGTGAAGATGGTAGGGGCACAGATACGCAGTATTTT. Translating gives CASSEDGRGTDTQYF.

The rearrangement links TRBV7-2 to TRBJ1-2; possibly TRBD1 for D (5 bases). The ends were cut back, 3 bases at V and 8 bases at J, with 16 bases in the middle. The CDR3 extends over 14 amino acids. Germline values: CDR1 SGHTA, CDR2 FQGNSA. CDR3 residues: CASSFLGTWGGYTF. The CDR3 DNA is TGTGCCAGCAGCTTTCTTGGCACCTGGGGGGGCTACACCTTC.

V gene TRBV6-5 combines with J gene TRBJ2-1, with D unclear. V dropped 6 bases and J dropped 5 bases, with 11 bases sitting between them. The CDR3 is made up of 13 amino acids. The germline gives CDR1 MNHEY, CDR2 SVGAGI. CDR3 sequence reads: CASRHGPHNEQFF. The CDR3 DNA is TGTGCCAGCAGACACGGACCCCACAATGAGCAGTTCTTC.

This clonotype was counted at least ten times. CDR3: CASSTPRTGPRPYNSPLHF. CDR3 sequence (DNA): TGTGCCAGCAGTACTCCCCGGACAGGCCCTAGACCCTATAATTCACCCCTCCACTTT. The J gene is TRBJ1-6, the V gene TRBV7-3; 7 nucleotides agree with TRBD1. The V gene end was trimmed by 6 bases and the J gene end by 2 bases; junction bases not matched to a gene: 16. The germline gives CDR1 SGHTA, CDR2 FQGTGA. CDR3 length: 19 amino acids. The entire variable domain, with the rest obtained from reference TRBV7-3 and TRBJ1-6, is as follows: GAGVSQTPSNKVTEKGKYVELRCDPISGHTALYWYRQSLGQGPEFLIYFQGTGAADDSGLPNDRFFAVRPEGSVSTLKIQRTERGDSAVYLCASSTPRTGPRPYNSPLHFGNGTRLTVT.

This sequence joins TRBV11-1 and TRBJ2-7; D is possibly TRBD1 (5 bases). CDR1 and CDR2 from the germline V gene are SGHAT and FQDESV (reference sequence). The V gene lost 5 bases and the J gene lost 0 bases, with 8 bases spanning the gap. The CDR3 consists of 13 residues. The CDR3 loop is CASSQGHSYEQYF. CDR3 coding DNA: TGTGCCAGCAGCCAGGGCCACTCCTACGAGCAGTACTTC.

The table lists this clonotype with a few counts. The V and J genes are TRBV4-1 and TRBJ1-5, with D maybe TRBD1 (6 bases). V was shortened by 4 bases and J by 4 bases, with 14 bases between the two germline ends. In germline, CDR1 is MGHRA, CDR2 YSYEKL. The CDR3 length is 15 residues. This CDR3 reads CASSRTGTTNQPQHF. The CDR3 DNA reads as TGCGCCAGCAGCCGGACCGGGACAACTAATCAGCCCCAGCATTTT.

The CDR3 coding sequence is TGTGCCAGCAGCCCGTCAGGGGAGGTTGGAAACACCATATATTTT. This codes for CASSPSGEVGNTIYF. This chain uses TRBV7-9 with TRBJ1-3, with a weak D call TRBD1 (6 bases). Trimming shortened V by 5 bases and J by 3 bases, and 14 bases separated the two germline ends. In germline, CDR1 is SEHNR, CDR2 FQNEAQ (reference sequence). CDR3 length: 15 residues. Drawing the rest from reference TRBV7-9 and TRBJ1-3, the complete variable domain is DTGVSQNPRHKITKRGQNVTFRCDPISEHNRLYWYRQTLGQGPEFLTYFQNEAQLEKSRLLSDRFSAERPKGSFSTLEIQRTEQGDSAMYLCASSPSGEVGNTIYFGEGSWLTVV.